The present T cell receptor beta chain was sequenced within a study of T cells expressing NK-cell markers. One entry per CDR3 protein, without DNA, is what TCRdb gives after re-calling the 5' RACE reads. The clone table shows some 190,000 distinct CDR3 sequences, with the ten largest holding roughly 21%. The TCR sequence derives from a man aged 18-75 years in good health. The material sequenced was blood T cells: a sorted CD56 or NKG2C T cell subset, CD4+ or CD8+ T cells, or bulk PBMC T cells (not recorded which).

The CDR3 sequence is CASSTRQGSWPGELFF. This chain joins TRBV21-1 and TRBJ2-2; checking the TCRdb D call of TRBD1 is not possible without DNA. TRBV21-1 is given as a pseudogene. The CDR3 is made up of 16 amino acids.